This TCR beta chain was sequenced for a study of T cells after yellow fever vaccination. In the study overall: SMART-Seq v4 Ultra Low Input prepared the low-cell-number fractions.

V lost 3 bases to trimming and J lost 0 bases, with 7 bases between them. Germline V CDR1 and CDR2: DFQATT, SNEGSKA (reference sequence). CDR3 size: 13 residues. One entry per CDR3 protein results from TCRdb running MiXCR on the 5' RACE reads. The table lists 610,000 or so distinct CDR3 sequences, roughly an eighth of them singletons. This clonotype has a handful of counts. Its antigen is unknown. Overall study findings and caveats: The secondary response showed a weaker magnitude and a faster peak, day 5 versus 15. Reappearance after the booster was seen for most primary-vaccination clones, at 96% CD4 and 85% to 90% CD8.

The source material was PBMCs, sampled on the day of the yellow fever booster vaccination. This chain connects TRBV20-1 to TRBJ2-3; D unclear. This clonotype originated in a young man who received the YFV17D yellow fever vaccine. The CDR3 DNA sequence: TGCAGTGCTAGGCCGACAAGCACAGATACGCAGTATTTT. This codes for CSARPTSTDTQYF.